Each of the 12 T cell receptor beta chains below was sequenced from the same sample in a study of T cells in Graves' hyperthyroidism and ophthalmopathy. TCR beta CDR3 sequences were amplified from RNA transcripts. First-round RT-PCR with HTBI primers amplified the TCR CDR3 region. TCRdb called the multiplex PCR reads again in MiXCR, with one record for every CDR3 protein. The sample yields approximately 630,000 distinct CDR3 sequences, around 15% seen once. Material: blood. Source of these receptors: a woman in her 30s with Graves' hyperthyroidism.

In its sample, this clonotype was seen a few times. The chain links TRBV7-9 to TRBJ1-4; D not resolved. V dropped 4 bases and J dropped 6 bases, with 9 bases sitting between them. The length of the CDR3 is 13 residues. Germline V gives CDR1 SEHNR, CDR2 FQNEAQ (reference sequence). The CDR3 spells CASSSWTHEKLFF. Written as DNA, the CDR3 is TGTGCCAGCAGCTCATGGACCCATGAAAAACTGTTTTTT.

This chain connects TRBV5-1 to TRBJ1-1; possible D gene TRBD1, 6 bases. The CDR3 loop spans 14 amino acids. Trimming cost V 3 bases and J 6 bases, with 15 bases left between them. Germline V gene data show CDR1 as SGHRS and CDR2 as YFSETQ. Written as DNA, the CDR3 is TGCGCCAGCAGCTCAGCGACGGGGGGGCCTGAAGCTTTCTTT. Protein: CASSSATGGPEAFF.

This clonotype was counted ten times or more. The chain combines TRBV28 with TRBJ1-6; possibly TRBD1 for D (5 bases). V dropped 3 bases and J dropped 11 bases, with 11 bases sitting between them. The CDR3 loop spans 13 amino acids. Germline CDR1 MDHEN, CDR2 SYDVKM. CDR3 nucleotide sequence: TGTGCCAGCAGTTTGAGGGGACGGGCACCCCTCCACTTT. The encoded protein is CASSLRGRAPLHF.

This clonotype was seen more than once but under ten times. Here the CDR3 reads CASSRILDGYGYTF. Here the CDR3 DNA reads TGTGCCAGCAGCCGTATACTGGACGGGTATGGCTACACCTTC. The V and J genes are TRBV27 and TRBJ1-2; no definite D call. The CDR3 covers 14 residues. The germline CDR1 and CDR2 sequences are MNHEY and SMNVEV (reference sequence). V lost 6 bases to trimming and J lost 5 bases, with 16 bases between them.

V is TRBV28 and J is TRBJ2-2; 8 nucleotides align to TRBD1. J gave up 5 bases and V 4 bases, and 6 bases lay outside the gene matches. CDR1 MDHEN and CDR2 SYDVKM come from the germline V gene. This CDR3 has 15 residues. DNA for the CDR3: TGTGCCAGCAGTTCGACAGGGGCGAGAACCGGGGAGCTGTTTTTT. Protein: CASSSTGARTGELFF.

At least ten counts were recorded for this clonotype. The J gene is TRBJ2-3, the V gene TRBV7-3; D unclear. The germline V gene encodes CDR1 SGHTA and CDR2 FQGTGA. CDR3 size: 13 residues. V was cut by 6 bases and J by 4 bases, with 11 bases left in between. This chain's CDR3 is CASSPELADTQYF. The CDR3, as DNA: TGTGCCAGCAGTCCCGAGTTGGCAGATACGCAGTATTTT. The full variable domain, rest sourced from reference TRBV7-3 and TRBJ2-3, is GAGVSQTPSNKVTEKGKYVELRCDPISGHTALYWYRQSLGQGPEFLIYFQGTGAADDSGLPNDRFFAVRPEGSVSTLKIQRTERGDSAVYLCASSPELADTQYFGPGTRLTVL.

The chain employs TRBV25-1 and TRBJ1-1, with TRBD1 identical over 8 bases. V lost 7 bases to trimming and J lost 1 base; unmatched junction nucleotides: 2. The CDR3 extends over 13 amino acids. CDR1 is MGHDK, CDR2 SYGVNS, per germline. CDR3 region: CASNGQGNTEAFF. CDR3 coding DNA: TGTGCCAGCAACGGACAGGGGAACACTGAAGCTTTCTTT.

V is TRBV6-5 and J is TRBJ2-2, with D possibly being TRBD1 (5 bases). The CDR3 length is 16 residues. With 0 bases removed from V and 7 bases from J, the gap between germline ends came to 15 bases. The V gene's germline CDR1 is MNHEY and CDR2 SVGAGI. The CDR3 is CASSYSNPGWGGELFF. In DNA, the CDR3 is TGTGCCAGCAGTTACTCGAACCCAGGGTGGGGCGGGGAGCTGTTTTTT.

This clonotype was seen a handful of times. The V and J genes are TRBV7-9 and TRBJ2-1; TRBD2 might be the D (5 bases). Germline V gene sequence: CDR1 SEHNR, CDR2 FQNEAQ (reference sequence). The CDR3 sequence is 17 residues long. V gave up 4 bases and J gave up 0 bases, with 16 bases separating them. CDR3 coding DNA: TGTGCCAGCAGCTACCCAAAGACTATTTACTCCTACAATGAGCAGTTCTTC. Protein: CASSYPKTIYSYNEQFF.

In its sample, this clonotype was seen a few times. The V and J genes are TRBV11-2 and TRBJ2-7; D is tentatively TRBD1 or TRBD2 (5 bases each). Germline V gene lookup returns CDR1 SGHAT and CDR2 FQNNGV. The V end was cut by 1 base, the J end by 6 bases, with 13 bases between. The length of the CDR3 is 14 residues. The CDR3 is CASSLGGGSVEQYF. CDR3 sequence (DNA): TGTGCCAGCAGCTTAGGTGGGGGTTCCGTCGAGCAGTACTTC. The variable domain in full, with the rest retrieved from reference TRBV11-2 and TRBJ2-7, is EAGVAQSPRYKIIEKRQSVAFWCNPISGHATLYWYQQILGQGPKLLIQFQNNGVVDDSQLPKDRFSAERLKGVDSTLKIQPAKLEDSAVYLCASSLGGGSVEQYFGPGTRLTVT.

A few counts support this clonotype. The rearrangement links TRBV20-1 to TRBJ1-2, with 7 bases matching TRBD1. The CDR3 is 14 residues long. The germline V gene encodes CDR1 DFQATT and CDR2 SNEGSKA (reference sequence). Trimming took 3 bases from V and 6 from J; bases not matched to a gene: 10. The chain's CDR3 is CSASQDREVNGYTF. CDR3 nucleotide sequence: TGCAGTGCTAGCCAAGACAGGGAGGTGAATGGCTACACCTTC.

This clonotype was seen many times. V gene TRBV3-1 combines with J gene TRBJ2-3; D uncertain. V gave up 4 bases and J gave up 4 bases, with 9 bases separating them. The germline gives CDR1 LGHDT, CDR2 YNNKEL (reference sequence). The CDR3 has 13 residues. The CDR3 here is CASSLTRPDTQYF. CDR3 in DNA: TGTGCCAGCAGCCTCACGAGGCCAGATACGCAGTATTTT.